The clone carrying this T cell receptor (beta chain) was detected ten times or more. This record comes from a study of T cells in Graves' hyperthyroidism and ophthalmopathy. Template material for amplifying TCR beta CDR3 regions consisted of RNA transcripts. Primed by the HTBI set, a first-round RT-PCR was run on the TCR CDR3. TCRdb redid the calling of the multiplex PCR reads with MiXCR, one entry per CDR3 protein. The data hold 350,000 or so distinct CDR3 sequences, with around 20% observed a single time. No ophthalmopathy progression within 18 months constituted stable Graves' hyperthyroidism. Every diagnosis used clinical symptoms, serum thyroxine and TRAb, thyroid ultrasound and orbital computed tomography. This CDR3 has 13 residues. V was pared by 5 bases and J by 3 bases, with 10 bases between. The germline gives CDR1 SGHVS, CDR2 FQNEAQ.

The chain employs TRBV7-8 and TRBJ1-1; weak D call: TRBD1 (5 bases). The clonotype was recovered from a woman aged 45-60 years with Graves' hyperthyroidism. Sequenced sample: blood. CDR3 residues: CASSPDSDTEAFF. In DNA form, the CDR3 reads TGTGCCAGCAGCCCAGACAGCGACACTGAAGCTTTCTTT.